These T cell receptor beta chains were read from a single sample in a study of T cell responses to AZD1222 COVID-19 vaccine. Produced via immunoSEQ multiplex PCR; TCRdb's table is partial and in-frame only. The repertoire holds 120,000 or so clones, with approximately 86% as singletons. Sequencing used peripheral blood, obtained 28 days after the second AZD1222 dose. All receptors come from an adult who received the AZD1222 COVID-19 vaccine. Each CDR3 is given without its conserved first and last residue. Rows give clone size only sometimes, using once, few, many, or a class for an expanded clone.

j_call | cdr3_length | v_call | clone_size | cdr3_aa
TRBJ2-5 | 14 | TRBV4-3 | NA | ASSPHWRGVQETQY
TRBJ1-5 | 13 | TRBV3-1/TRBV3-2 | once | ASSQDRGYGQPQH
TRBJ2-2 | 17 | TRBV11-3 | NA | ASSSTTSGGAYSTGELF
TRBJ2-5 | 13 | TRBV5-8 | NA | ASSSLVVGQETQY
TRBJ1-2 | 12 | TRBV4-1 | few | ASRQSVDFGGYT
TRBJ2-3 | 14 | TRBV30 | NA | AWSVVGARGTDTQY
TRBJ1-4 | 16 | TRBV3-1/TRBV3-2 | NA | ASSQRSRGQLLNEKLF
TRBJ1-4 | 15 | TRBV5-1 | NA | ASSLAIGGTTNEKLF
TRBJ1-5 | 15 | TRBV11-2 | NA | ASSLGGQGTGSQPQH
TRBJ2-1 | 10 | TRBV2 | NA | ASSADRNEQF
TRBJ2-2 | 16 | TRBV28 | NA | ASSSTSFGQRNTGELF
TRBJ2-2 | 13 | TRBV6-6 | NA | ASSRTLENTGELF
TRBJ1-1 | 10 | TRBV24-1 | once | ATSDLDEEAF
TRBJ1-5 | 12 | TRBV4-2 | NA | ASSQGQGGQPQH
TRBJ1-1 | 16 | TRBV6-2/TRBV6-3 | NA | ASSYVADRGRGDTEAF
TRBJ1-4 | 13 | TRBV5-4 | NA | ASSLGQGGGEKLF
TRBJ2-7 | 13 | TRBV18 | once | ASSRNGEGGYEQY
TRBJ1-2 | 9 | TRBV20-1 | NA | SARTNYGYT
TRBJ2-1 | 15 | TRBV3-1/TRBV3-2 | NA | ASSRQGILSSYNEQF